Given below is one T cell receptor beta chain in context. Which antigen it targets is not known. TCR repertoire donors were approximately 11 juvenile idiopathic arthritis patients with active disease who had not reached inactive disease, 3 polyarticular and 8 oligoarticular. A median age of roughly 11 years (range about 2.1-25) and a median disease duration of 7 years (range 0.2-19.1) were recorded for the TCR-sequenced patients. The samples used for TCR repertoire analysis were collected at two centres in Italy. Peripheral blood mononuclear cells were separated using a Histopaque-1077 density gradient and frozen in about 90% FCS with approximately 10% DMSO. This sample is drawn from a study of synovial regulatory T cells in juvenile arthritis (dated by TCRdb to about 2015). Broadly, across the study: Of the sequenced patients, six received methotrexate, one received methotrexate plus infliximab, a few were therapy-naive, and one had no treatment information. The study compared TCRbeta CDR3 repertoires of blood iaTreg cells, other blood Treg cells and synovial fluid Treg cells from matched patient samples. Although effector T cell subsets in the cohort were also sequenced for comparisons, the Treg dataset on its own covers only blood and synovial fluid Treg cells. TCR repertoire comparisons included Treg and Teff subsets from about 12 JIA patients with active disease.

Beyond this particular receptor, the publication reports: Synovial Treg cells shared more CDR3 sequences with iaTreg cells than with other blood Treg cells, and Chao-Jaccard similarity confirmed that synovial Treg cells were more closely related to iaTreg cells. iaTreg TCR repertoires were found to be largely private across patients and to partially overlap with synovial Teff and blood CPL repertoires. Lower TCR diversity was observed in blood iaTreg cells than in other blood Treg cells, consistent with antigen-driven expansion.

Based on the germline V gene, the CDR1 and CDR2 sequences are SGHRS and YFSETQ. Its CDR3 holds 12 amino acids, cysteine through phenylalanine. Nucleotide data are not available. Libraries were prepared through the immunoSEQ multiplex PCR assay. Adaptive Biotechnologies carried out the TCRbeta CDR3 sequencing. The authors' analysis ran thus. Repertoire similarity was assessed with the Chao-modified Jaccard index and with the median clonotype overlap from 200 random subsamples of equal sample size. The similarity analyses were based on either productive nucleotide sequences or amino acid sequences translated in silico. To compare repertoires, the researchers applied hierarchical clustering with single linkage as well as t-SNE, based on Chao-modified Jaccard distances. Repertoire diversity was assessed with the Renyi index over a range of alpha values after the sample sizes were normalised. The table was pulled from immuneACCESS by TCRdb, which kept in-frame rearrangements only. Such tables lose some clones; where checked, under half of the loss comes from unresolved V genes, and the rest has no known cause. D and trimming were read from the DNA, whereas the V and J calls and clone size are those reported in that table. The sample's own table lists about 9,600 clones. About 2.1% of the sample is in the top ten clones.

The V and J segments used are TRBV5-1 and TRBJ1-3. The sequencing sample was made of Treg cells from blood. In the paper's terms, the cell subset or site label means: remaining (HLA-DR-negative) circulating blood Treg cells. This sequence originates from a donor aged 2 to 35 with juvenile idiopathic arthritis. The CDR3 protein is CASSLDGNTIYF.